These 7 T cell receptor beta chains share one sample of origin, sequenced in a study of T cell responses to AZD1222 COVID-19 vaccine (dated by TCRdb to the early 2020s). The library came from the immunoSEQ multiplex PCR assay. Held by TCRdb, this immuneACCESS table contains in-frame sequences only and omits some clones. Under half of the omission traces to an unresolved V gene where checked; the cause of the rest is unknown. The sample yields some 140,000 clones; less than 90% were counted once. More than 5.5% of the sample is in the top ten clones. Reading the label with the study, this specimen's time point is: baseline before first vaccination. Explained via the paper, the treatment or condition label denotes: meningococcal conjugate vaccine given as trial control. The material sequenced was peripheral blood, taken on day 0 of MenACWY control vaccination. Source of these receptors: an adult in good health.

The CDR3 region has the DNA TGTGCCAGCAGCCCCCGACAGAGCTCCTACGAGCAGTACTTC. It specifies CASSPRQSSYEQYF. V gene TRBV9 combines with J gene TRBJ2-7, with D perhaps TRBD1 (5 bases). The CDR3 is made up of 14 amino acids. Trimming took off 4 bases at V and 0 bases at J, with 11 bases between the two ends. CDR1 SGDLS and CDR2 YYNGEE come from the germline V gene.

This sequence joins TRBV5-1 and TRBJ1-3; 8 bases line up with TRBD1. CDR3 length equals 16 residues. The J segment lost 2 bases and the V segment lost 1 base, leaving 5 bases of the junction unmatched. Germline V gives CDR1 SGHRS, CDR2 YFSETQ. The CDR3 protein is CASSLPTGATGNTIYF. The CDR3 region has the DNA TGCGCCAGCAGCTTGCCGACAGGGGCGACTGGAAACACCATATATTTT. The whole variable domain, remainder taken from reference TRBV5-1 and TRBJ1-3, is KAGVTQTPRYLIKTRGQQVTLSCSPISGHRSVSWYQQTPGQGLQFLFEYFSETQRNKGNFPGRFSGRQFSNSRSEMNVSTLELGDSALYLCASSLPTGATGNTIYFGEGSWLTVV.

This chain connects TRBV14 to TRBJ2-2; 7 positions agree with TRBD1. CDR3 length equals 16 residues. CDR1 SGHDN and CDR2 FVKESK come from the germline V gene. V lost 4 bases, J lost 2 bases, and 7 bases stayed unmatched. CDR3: CASSRIQGRNTGELFF. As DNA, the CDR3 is TGTGCCAGCAGCCGGATACAGGGGCGTAACACCGGGGAGCTGTTTTTT.

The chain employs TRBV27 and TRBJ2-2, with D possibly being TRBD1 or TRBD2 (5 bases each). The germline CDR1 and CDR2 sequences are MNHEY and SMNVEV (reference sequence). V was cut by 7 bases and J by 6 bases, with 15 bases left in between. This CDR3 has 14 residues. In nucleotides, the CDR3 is TGTGCCAGCACTAGGGACCTGAGGGCCGGGGAGCTGTTTTTT. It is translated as CASTRDLRAGELFF.

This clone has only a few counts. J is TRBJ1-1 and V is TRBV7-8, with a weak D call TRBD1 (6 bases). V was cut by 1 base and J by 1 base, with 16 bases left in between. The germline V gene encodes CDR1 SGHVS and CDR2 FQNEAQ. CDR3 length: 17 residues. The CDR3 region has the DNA TGTGCCAGCAGCTTAGGACCCCGACAGGCTAAGAACACTGAAGCTTTCTTT. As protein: CASSLGPRQAKNTEAFF. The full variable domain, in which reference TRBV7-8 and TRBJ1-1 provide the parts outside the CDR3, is GAGVSQSPRYKVAKRGQDVALRCDPISGHVSLFWYQQALGQGPEFLTYFQNEAQLDKSGLPSDRFFAERPEGSVSTLKIQRTQQEDSAVYLCASSLGPRQAKNTEAFFGQGTRLTVV.

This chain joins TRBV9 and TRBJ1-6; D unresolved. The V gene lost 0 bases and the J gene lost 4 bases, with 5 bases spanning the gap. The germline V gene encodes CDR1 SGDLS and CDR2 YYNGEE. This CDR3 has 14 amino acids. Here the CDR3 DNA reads TGTGCCAGCAGCGTAGCAGCGTATAATTCACCCCTCCACTTT. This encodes CASSVAAYNSPLHF.

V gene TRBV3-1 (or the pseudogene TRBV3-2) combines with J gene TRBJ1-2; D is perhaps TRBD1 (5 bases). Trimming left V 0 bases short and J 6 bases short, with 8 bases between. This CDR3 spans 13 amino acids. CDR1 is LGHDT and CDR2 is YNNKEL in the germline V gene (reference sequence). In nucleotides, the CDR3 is TGTGCCAGCAGCCAAGAGGGACTCAATGGCTACACCTTC. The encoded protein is CASSQEGLNGYTF.